The T cell receptor (beta chain) under discussion was sequenced for a study of T cells after yellow fever vaccination. The V and J ends lost 5 bases and 7 bases respectively, with 6 bases between them. The CDR3 loop spans 12 amino acids. Regarding the study as a whole: Abundant clonotypes from the bulk population could have been carried over as contaminants into FACS-sorted repertoires.

5'RACE template switching produced TCR cDNA carrying a universal primer site and UMIs. MiXCR, applied by TCRdb to the 5' RACE reads, yields one record per CDR3 protein. The sample shows some 350,000 distinct CDR3 sequences, approximately 4% of them seen only once. This clonotype appeared many times. Antigen: not known. Sequencing was performed on PBMCs, taken 5 days after the yellow fever booster vaccination. The V gene is TRBV12-3 or TRBV12-4, the J gene TRBJ1-6, with unresolved D. The TCR comes from a man between 18 and 35 years old who received the YFV17D yellow fever vaccine. CDR3 residues: CASSPLNSPLHF. In DNA, the CDR3 is TGTGCCAGCAGTCCCCTCAATTCACCCCTCCACTTT.